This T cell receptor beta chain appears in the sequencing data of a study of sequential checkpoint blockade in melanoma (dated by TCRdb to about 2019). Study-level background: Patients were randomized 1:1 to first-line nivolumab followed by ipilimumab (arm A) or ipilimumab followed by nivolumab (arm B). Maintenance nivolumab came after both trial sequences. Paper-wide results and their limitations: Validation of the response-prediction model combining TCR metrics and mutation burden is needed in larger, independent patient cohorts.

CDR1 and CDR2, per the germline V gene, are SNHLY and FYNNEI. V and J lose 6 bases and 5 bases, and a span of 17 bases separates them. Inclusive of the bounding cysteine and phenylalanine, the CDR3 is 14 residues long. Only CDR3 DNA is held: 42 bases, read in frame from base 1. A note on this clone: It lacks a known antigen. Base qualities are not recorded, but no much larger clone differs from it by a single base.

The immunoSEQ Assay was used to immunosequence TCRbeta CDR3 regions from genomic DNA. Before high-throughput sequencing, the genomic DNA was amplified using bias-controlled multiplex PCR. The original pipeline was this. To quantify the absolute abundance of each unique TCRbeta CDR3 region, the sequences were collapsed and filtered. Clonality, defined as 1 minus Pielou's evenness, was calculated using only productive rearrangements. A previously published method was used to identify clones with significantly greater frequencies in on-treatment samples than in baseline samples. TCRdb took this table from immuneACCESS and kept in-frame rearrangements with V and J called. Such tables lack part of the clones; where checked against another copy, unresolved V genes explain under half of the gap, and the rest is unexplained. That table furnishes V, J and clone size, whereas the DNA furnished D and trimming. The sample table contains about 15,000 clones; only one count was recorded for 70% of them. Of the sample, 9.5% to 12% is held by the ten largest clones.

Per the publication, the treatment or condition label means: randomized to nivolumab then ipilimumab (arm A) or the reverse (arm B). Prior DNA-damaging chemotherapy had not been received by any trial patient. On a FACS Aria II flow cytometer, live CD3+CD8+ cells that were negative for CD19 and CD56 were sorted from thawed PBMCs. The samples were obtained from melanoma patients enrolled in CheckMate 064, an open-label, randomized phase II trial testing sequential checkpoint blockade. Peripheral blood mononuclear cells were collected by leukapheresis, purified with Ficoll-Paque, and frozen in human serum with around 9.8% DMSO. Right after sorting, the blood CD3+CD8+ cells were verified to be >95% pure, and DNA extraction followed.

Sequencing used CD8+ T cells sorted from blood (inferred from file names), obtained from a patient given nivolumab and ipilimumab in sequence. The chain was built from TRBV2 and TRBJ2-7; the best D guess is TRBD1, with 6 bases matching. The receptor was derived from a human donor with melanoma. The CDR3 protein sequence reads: CASSRQEAINEQYF. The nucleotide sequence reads TGTGCCAGCAGCCGACAGGAGGCAATCAACGAGCAGTACTTC.